The 10 T cell receptor beta chains listed next were all sequenced from one sample in a study of CXCR3-negative and CXCR3-positive naive CD8 T cells. The study's findings and limits: The TRB CDR3s that CXCR3-positive naive cells carried were more hydrophobic than those of CXCR3-negative naive cells.

Through 5' RACE with UMI labels, the TRB cDNA libraries were prepared. TCRdb reanalyzed the 5' RACE reads and collapses them to one entry per CDR3 protein, without DNA. There are approximately 100,000 distinct CDR3 sequences in the sample, with approximately 0.99% held by the top ten. The antigens of these receptors remain unknown. The material sequenced was naive CXCR3+ CD8+ T cells from blood. Subset: CD45RO-CCR7+CD27+CD95- naive CD8+ T cells expressing CXCR3 (TNR3+). All receptors come from a human donor in good health. Some clones in this sample may be carry-over from other donors' samples.

The genes are TRBV29-1 and TRBJ2-7; the D call from TCRdb, TRBD2, cannot be confirmed without DNA. CDR1 and CDR2 (germline): SQVTM, ANQGSEA. This CDR3 is 12 amino acids long. The chain's CDR3 is CSVEEGTGGQYF.

This chain links TRBV9 with TRBJ2-3; there is no DNA to check the TCRdb D call of TRBD1. Per the germline V gene, CDR1 is SGDLS and CDR2 is YYNGEE. The CDR3 consists of 16 residues. This CDR3 is CASSASGGGLGDTQYF.

The CDR3 protein is CASSLDGLVAGYNEQFF. The V gene is TRBV7-2, the J gene TRBJ2-1; TCRdb's D call, TRBD2, is unchecked because there is no DNA. This CDR3 comprises 17 residues. Germline V gene data show CDR1 as SGHTA and CDR2 as FQGNSA. Based on the CDR3 plus reference TRBV7-2 and TRBJ2-1, the full variable domain is GAGVSQSPSNKVTEKGKDVELRCDPISGHTALYWYRQSLGQGLEFLIYFQGNSAPDKSGLPSDRFSAERTGGSVSTLTIQRTQQEDSAVYLCASSLDGLVAGYNEQFFGPGTRLTVL.

The gene calls are TRBV29-1 and TRBJ2-7. Germline V gives CDR1 SQVTM, CDR2 ANQGSEA. CDR3 length equals 12 residues. The CDR3 reads CSVEGEAYEQYF.

The rearrangement joins TRBV7-2 to TRBJ2-1; TCRdb's D call of TRBD2 is untestable without DNA. CDR3 length: 17 amino acids. CDR1 SGHTA and CDR2 FQGNSA come from the germline V gene. The CDR3 reads CASSLSSGGLSYNEQFF.

The CDR3 sequence is CASSLETVDGYTF. The chain joins TRBV5-1 to TRBJ1-2. Germline V lookup: CDR1 SGHRS, CDR2 YFSETQ. The CDR3 extends over 13 amino acids.

The chain's CDR3 is CASSPSPWAGGTDNEQFF. The chain recombines TRBV5-6 with TRBJ2-1; TCRdb gives TRBD1 as the D gene, but with no DNA this cannot be confirmed. The CDR3 contains 18 residues. Germline CDR1 SGHDT, CDR2 YYEEEE.

J is TRBJ1-1 and V is TRBV12-3 or TRBV12-4. CDR3 length: 15 residues. This CDR3 reads CASSLGGNQNTEAFF.

The V gene is TRBV29-1, the J gene TRBJ2-7; TCRdb's D call, TRBD2, is unchecked because there is no DNA. The CDR3 has 12 amino acids. CDR1 SQVTM and CDR2 ANQGSEA come from the germline V gene. This CDR3 is CSTTGLSGEQYF.

This sequence joins TRBV7-9 and TRBJ1-6; TCRdb outputs TRBD1, but without DNA this stays unchecked. The CDR3 consists of 14 residues. CDR1 and CDR2 (germline): SEHNR, FQNEAQ (reference sequence). CDR3 sequence reads: CASSPGQGSSPLHF. Complete variable domain (other parts from reference TRBV7-9 and TRBJ1-6): DTGVSQNPRHKITKRGQNVTFRCDPISEHNRLYWYRQTLGQGPEFLTYFQNEAQLEKSRLLSDRFSAERPKGSFSTLEIQRTEQGDSAMYLCASSPGQGSSPLHFGNGTRLTVT.